These 5 T cell receptor beta chains came from one sample sequenced in a study of blood T cell repertoires in COVID-19. TCRdb's copy holds only in-frame clones and misses some; the assay was immunoSEQ multiplex PCR. The sample consists of 120,000 or so clones, around 90% of them appearing once. The sequenced sample was peripheral blood. All receptors come from a man aged 45-65 years with active COVID-19.

CDR3 loop: CSVSLTGEREKLFF. In DNA form, the CDR3 reads TGCAGCGTGTCACTCACTGGAGAGAGGGAAAAACTGTTTTTT. The chain combines TRBV29-1 with TRBJ1-4; D unclear. Trimming took 6 bases from V and 8 from J, leaving 19 bases between them. Per germline, CDR1 SQVTM and CDR2 ANQGSEA. This CDR3 contains 14 residues.

The DNA of the CDR3 is TGTGCCAGTAGAAGGAACAGCGGCCGAGGGAACACTGAAGCTTTCTTT. Protein product: CASRRNSGRGNTEAFF. The gene calls are TRBV19 and TRBJ1-1, with D unclear. The V end lost 6 bases, the J end lost 1 base, and 18 bases lay between the germline ends. The CDR3 runs 16 residues. Germline V gene sequence: CDR1 LNHDA, CDR2 SQIVND (reference sequence). Full variable domain (remainder filled in from reference TRBV19 and TRBJ1-1): DGGITQSPKYLFRKEGQNVTLSCEQNLNHDAMYWYRQDPGQGLRLIYYSQIVNDFQKGDIAEGYSVSREKKESFPLTVTSAQKNPTAFYLCASRRNSGRGNTEAFFGQGTRLTVV.

The chain couples TRBV29-1 to TRBJ2-5; 9 nucleotides line up with TRBD2. Trimming cost V 6 bases and J 5 bases; bases outside gene matches: 7. The germline CDR1 and CDR2 sequences are SQVTM and ANQGSEA. The CDR3 runs 13 residues. CDR3 bases: TGCAGCGTCTCCAATAGCGGGAGCGAGACCCAGTACTTC. Protein sequence: CSVSNSGSETQYF.

The chain has TRBV6-5 and TRBJ1-6, with D tentatively TRBD1 (5 bases). Trimming shortened V by 0 bases and J by 9 bases, and 15 bases separated the two germline ends. Germline lookup yields CDR1 MNHEY and CDR2 SVGAGI. The CDR3 loop spans 16 amino acids. The CDR3, as DNA: TGTGCCAGCAGTTACTCGACCCGCAGGGTCGGTTCACCCCTCCACTTT. Amino acid sequence: CASSYSTRRVGSPLHF.

This chain connects TRBV6-5 to TRBJ2-7; 7 positions agree with TRBD1. Trimming at V came to 5 bases and at J to 4 bases, leaving 8 bases not matched to a gene. The germline V gene encodes CDR1 MNHEY and CDR2 SVGAGI. The CDR3 length is 14 residues. The CDR3 region is CASSRTGASYEQYV. For the CDR3, the DNA is TGTGCCAGCAGTCGGACAGGAGCGTCTTACGAGCAGTACGTC.